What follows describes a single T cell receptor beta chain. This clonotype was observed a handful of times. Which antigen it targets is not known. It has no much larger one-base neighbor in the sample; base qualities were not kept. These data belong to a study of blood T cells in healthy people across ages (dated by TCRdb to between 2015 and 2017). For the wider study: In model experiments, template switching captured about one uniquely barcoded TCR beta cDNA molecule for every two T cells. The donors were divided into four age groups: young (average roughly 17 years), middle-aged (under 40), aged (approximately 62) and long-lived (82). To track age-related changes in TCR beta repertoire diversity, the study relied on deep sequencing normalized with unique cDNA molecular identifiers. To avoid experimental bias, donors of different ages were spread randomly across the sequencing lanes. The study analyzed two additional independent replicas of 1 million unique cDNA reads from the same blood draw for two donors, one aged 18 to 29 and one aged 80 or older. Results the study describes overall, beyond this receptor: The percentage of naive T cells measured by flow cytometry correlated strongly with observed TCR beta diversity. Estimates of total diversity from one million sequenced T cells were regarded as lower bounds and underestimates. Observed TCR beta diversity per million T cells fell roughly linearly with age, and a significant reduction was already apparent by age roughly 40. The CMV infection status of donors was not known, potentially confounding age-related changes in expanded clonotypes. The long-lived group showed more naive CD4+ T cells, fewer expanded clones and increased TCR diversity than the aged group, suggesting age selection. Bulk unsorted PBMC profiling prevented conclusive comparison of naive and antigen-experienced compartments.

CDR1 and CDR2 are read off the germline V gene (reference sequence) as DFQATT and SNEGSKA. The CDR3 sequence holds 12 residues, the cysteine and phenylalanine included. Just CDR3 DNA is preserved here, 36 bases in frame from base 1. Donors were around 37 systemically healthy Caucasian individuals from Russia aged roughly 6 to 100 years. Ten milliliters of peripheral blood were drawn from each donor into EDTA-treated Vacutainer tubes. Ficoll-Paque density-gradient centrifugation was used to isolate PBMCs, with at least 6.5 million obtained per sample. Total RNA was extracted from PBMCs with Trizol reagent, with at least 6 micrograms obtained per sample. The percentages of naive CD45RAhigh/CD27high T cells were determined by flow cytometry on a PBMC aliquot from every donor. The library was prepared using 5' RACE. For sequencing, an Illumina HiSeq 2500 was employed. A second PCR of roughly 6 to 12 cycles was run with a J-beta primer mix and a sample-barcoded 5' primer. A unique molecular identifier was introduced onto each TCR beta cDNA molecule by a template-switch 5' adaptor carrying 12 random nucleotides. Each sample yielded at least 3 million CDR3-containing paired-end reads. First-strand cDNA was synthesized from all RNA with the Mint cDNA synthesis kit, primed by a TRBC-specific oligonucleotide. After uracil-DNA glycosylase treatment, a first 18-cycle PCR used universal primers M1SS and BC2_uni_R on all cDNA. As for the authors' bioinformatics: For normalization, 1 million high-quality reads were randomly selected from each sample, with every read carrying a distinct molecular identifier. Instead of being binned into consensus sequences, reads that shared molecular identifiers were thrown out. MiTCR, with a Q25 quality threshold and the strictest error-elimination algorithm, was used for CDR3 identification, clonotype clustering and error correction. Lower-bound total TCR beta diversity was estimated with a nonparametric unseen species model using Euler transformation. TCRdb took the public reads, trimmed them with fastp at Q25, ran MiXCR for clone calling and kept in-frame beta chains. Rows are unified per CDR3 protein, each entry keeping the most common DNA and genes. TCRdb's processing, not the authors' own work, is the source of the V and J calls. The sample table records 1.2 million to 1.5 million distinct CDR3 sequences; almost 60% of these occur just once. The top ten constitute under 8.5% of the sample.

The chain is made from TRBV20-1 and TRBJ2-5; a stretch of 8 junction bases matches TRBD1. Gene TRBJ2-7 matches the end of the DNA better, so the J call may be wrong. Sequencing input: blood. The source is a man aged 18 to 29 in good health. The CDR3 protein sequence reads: CSAVRQGSEQYF. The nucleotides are TGCAGTGCGGTTCGACAGGGGAGCGAGCAGTACTTC.